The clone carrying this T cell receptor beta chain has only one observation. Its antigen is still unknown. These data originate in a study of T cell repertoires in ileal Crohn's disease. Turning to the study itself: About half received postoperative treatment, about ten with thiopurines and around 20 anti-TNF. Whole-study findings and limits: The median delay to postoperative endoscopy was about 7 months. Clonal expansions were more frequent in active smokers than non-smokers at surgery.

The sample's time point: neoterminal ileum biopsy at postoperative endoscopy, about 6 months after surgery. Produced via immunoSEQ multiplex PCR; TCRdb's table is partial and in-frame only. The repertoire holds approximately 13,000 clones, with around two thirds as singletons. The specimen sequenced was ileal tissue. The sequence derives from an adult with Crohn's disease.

The CDR3 region has the DNA TGTGCCAGCAAGTTACAGGGGGCGGATACGCAGTATTTT. It codes for CASKLQGADTQYF. V is TRBV28 and J is TRBJ2-3; 9 bases match TRBD1. Germline V gene data show CDR1 as MDHEN and CDR2 as SYDVKM. The CDR3 is 13 residues long. The junction had 5 bases not matched to a gene; V was cut back by 7 bases and J by 6 bases.